This TCR beta chain was obtained from a study of cytomegalovirus exposure and HLA in healthy donors. In the study overall: Earlier findings included about 120 million unique TCR beta sequences obtained from around 180 million T cells. Study results and caveats: Immune exposure information comprised only CMV serostatus.

The PCR employed 60 Vbeta primers together with 13 Jbeta primers. Using immunoSEQ multiplex PCR, the repertoire was profiled, and TCRdb retains in-frame clones only, with some absent. The profile covers about 270,000 clones, with about nine tenths appearing a single time and 4% taken by the ten largest. V lost 4 bases to trimming and J lost 0 bases; unmatched junction nucleotides: 6. Per germline, CDR1 MDHEN and CDR2 SYDVKM. CDR3 length equals 16 residues. Comments on this clone: Its specificity is unknown.

Sample: PBMCs. The chain combines TRBV28 with TRBJ1-1; TRBD1 matches 9 bases. The receptor was derived from a middle-aged man in good health and CMV-seropositive. As DNA, the CDR3 is TGTGCCAGCAGTTGGGACAGGGAGATGATGAACACTGAAGCTTTCTTT. Translating it yields CASSWDREMMNTEAFF.